What follows are 30 T cell receptor beta chains derived from one specimen sequenced in a study of blood T cell repertoires in COVID-19. Using immunoSEQ multiplex PCR, the repertoire was profiled, and TCRdb retains in-frame clones only, with some absent. The sample comprises some 70,000 clones, around 80% of which are singletons, and about an eighth rests with the top ten. The sample comprised peripheral blood. The receptors were gathered from a middle-aged man with COVID-19, enrolled during active disease.

The rearrangement uses TRBV3-1 (or the pseudogene TRBV3-2) and TRBJ1-5, with 9 bases identical to TRBD1. J was trimmed by 6 bases and V by 5 bases; bases with no gene match: 8. Germline-derived CDR1 and CDR2 are LGHDT and YNNKEL (reference sequence). This CDR3 has 15 amino acids. The DNA for the CDR3 is TGTGCCAGCAGCGCAAGGACAGGGGCTGGTCAGCCCCAGCATTTT. It yields the protein CASSARTGAGQPQHF.

This rearrangement joins TRBV12-3 or TRBV12-4 to TRBJ1-3; D might be TRBD1 (5 bases). Deletions cut 7 bases from V and 6 bases from J, with 13 bases between. This CDR3 contains 13 residues. CDR3 protein: CASKSPTENTIYF. For the CDR3, the DNA is TGTGCCAGCAAGTCCCCGACAGAAAACACCATATATTTT.

In its sample, this clone was seen a few times. The genes are TRBV7-9 and TRBJ1-6; 8 bases are shared with TRBD1. The CDR3 consists of 14 residues. V was clipped by 5 bases and J by 7 bases; unmatched bases: 4. Germline assignment: CDR1 SEHNR and CDR2 FQNEAQ (reference sequence). The CDR3 region has the DNA TGTGCCAGCAGCATCGGACAGGGCAATTCACCCCTCCACTTT. It encodes CASSIGQGNSPLHF. Complete variable domain (other parts from reference TRBV7-9 and TRBJ1-6): DTGVSQNPRHKITKRGQNVTFRCDPISEHNRLYWYRQTLGQGPEFLTYFQNEAQLEKSRLLSDRFSAERPKGSFSTLEIQRTEQGDSAMYLCASSIGQGNSPLHFGNGTRLTVT.

This sequence joins TRBV5-1 and TRBJ2-7; possibly TRBD1 for D (6 bases). Germline values: CDR1 SGHRS, CDR2 YFSETQ. The CDR3 totals 14 residues. Trimming pared 3 bases from V and 3 bases from J, leaving 13 bases between. The DNA for the CDR3 is TGCGCCAGCAGCTCACCGGGACACTTCTACGAGCAGTACTTC. Translated, it gives CASSSPGHFYEQYF.

V gene TRBV6-1 combines with J gene TRBJ1-5; possibly TRBD1 for D (5 bases). Germline V gene lookup returns CDR1 MNHNS and CDR2 SASEGT. Between the trimmed V and J ends, which lost 4 bases and 4 bases, there was a span of 14 bases. The CDR3 is made up of 15 amino acids. The CDR3 region is CASSGAGTENQPQHF. The CDR3 DNA follows: TGTGCCAGCAGTGGAGCCGGGACTGAAAATCAGCCCCAGCATTTT.

V usage is TRBV6-1 and J usage is TRBJ1-2; D is possibly TRBD1 (6 bases). Trimming took off 3 bases at V and 4 bases at J, with 12 bases between the two ends. This CDR3 is built from 14 residues. The germline V gene has CDR1 MNHNS and CDR2 SASEGT. In DNA, the CDR3 is TGTGCCAGCAGTGACCTACAGGGCCCCTATGGCTACACCTTC. Its protein is CASSDLQGPYGYTF.

The chain has TRBV24-1 and TRBJ1-5; the D gene is possibly TRBD1 (6 bases). Trimming removed 7 bases from V and 3 bases from J, with 18 bases in between. The germline CDR1 and CDR2 sequences are KGHDR and SFDVKD. This CDR3 region has 16 residues. CDR3 sequence: CATSQGSGGINQPQHF. CDR3 nucleotide sequence: TGTGCCACCAGCCAAGGTTCGGGGGGCATCAATCAGCCCCAGCATTTT.

The V and J genes are TRBV3-1 (or the pseudogene TRBV3-2) and TRBJ1-2; D unresolved. The CDR3 runs 16 residues. Trimming stripped 2 bases from V and 9 bases from J, with 22 bases between. CDR1 and CDR2 (germline): LGHDT, YNNKEL (reference sequence). The CDR3 protein is CASSQTTTLSVGSYTF. CDR3 coding DNA: TGTGCCAGCAGCCAAACCACAACTTTGAGCGTCGGGAGCTACACCTTC.

This chain links TRBV20-1 with TRBJ2-3, with D hard to call. The CDR3 runs 11 residues. V lost 2 bases and J lost 12, with 12 bases in between. Germline assignment: CDR1 DFQATT and CDR2 SNEGSKA (reference sequence). CDR3 region: CSARSPASQYF. The CDR3 region has the DNA TGCAGTGCTAGATCCCCCGCGTCCCAGTATTTT.

This clone was detected once. The sample has other DNA sequences that encode this CDR3 too. This chain uses TRBV7-9 with TRBJ2-7, with 10 bases that match TRBD1. Germline-derived CDR1 and CDR2 are SEHNR and FQNEAQ (reference sequence). The CDR3 has 15 residues. J gave up 4 bases and V 4 bases, and 7 bases lay outside the gene matches. This CDR3 is CASSYWGDRGYEQYF. CDR3 DNA sequence: TGTGCCAGCAGCTACTGGGGGGACAGGGGATACGAGCAGTACTTC.

With regard to this clone: The same CDR3 also results from other DNA sequences found in this sample. The chain recombines TRBV5-1 with TRBJ2-3; no clear D. This CDR3 is 14 amino acids long. CDR1 is SGHRS, CDR2 YFSETQ, per germline. V was cut by 0 bases and J by 3 bases, with 8 bases left in between. This CDR3 is CASSLGGLTDTQYF. The CDR3 DNA reads as TGCGCCAGCAGCTTGGGAGGTCTGACAGATACGCAGTATTTT.

The sample holds one count of this clone. V is TRBV5-6 and J is TRBJ1-6, with D unclear. Trimming left V 3 bases short and J 7 bases short, with 14 bases between. CDR1 is SGHDT, CDR2 YYEEEE, per germline. The CDR3 is 15 amino acids. CDR3 residues: CASSSGPGINSPLHF. CDR3 coding DNA: TGTGCCAGCAGCTCAGGCCCCGGAATCAATTCACCCCTCCACTTT.

The rearrangement uses TRBV19 and TRBJ2-3, with 9 bases lining up with TRBD1. V lost 1 base and J lost 8; bases outside the gene matches: 4. The CDR3 totals 14 residues. Germline V CDR1 and CDR2: LNHDA, SQIVND (reference sequence). The chain's CDR3 is CASSIGTGVFTQYF. CDR3 sequence (DNA): TGTGCCAGTAGTATAGGGACAGGGGTTTTTACGCAGTATTTT.

This sequence joins TRBV6-5 and TRBJ1-1; TRBD1 matches at 7 bases. The CDR3 extends over 12 amino acids. V shed 5 bases, J shed 7 bases, and the junction held 4 bases outside the gene matches. CDR1 and CDR2 (germline): MNHEY, SVGAGI. This CDR3 reads CASSRRQGEAFF. CDR3 DNA: TGTGCCAGCAGTAGAAGACAGGGTGAAGCTTTCTTT.

The chain combines TRBV4-1 with TRBJ2-2; TRBD2 might be the D (5 bases). This CDR3 is 18 amino acids long. The V end lost 0 bases, the J end lost 4 bases, and 18 bases lay between the germline ends. The germline V gene encodes CDR1 MGHRA and CDR2 YSYEKL. Here the CDR3 reads CASSQDRPGKVFTGELFF. The CDR3, as DNA: TGCGCCAGCAGCCAAGATCGGCCGGGGAAAGTTTTCACCGGGGAGCTGTTTTTT.

This chain connects TRBV19 to TRBJ2-1, with D possibly matching TRBD2 (6 bases). This CDR3 has 13 amino acids. V lost 11 bases, J lost 0 bases, and 11 bases lay in between. Germline lookup yields CDR1 LNHDA and CDR2 SQIVND (reference sequence). In DNA form, the CDR3 reads TGTGCCTCCACTAGCCTCTCCTACAATGAGCAGTTCTTC. Protein product: CASTSLSYNEQFF.

This chain links TRBV6-5 with TRBJ1-6; D unresolved. Germline assignment: CDR1 MNHEY and CDR2 SVGAGI. Between the trimmed V and J ends, which lost 0 bases and 11 bases, there was a span of 11 bases. This CDR3 has 14 residues. CDR3 residues: CASSYSFLSAPLHF. The DNA for the CDR3 is TGTGCCAGCAGTTACTCGTTCCTGAGTGCACCCCTCCACTTT.

The chain joins TRBV20-1 to TRBJ2-1, with TRBD1 matching over 7 bases. Per the germline V gene, CDR1 is DFQATT and CDR2 is SNEGSKA (reference sequence). The CDR3 loop spans 11 amino acids. V shed 3 bases and J 10 bases; nucleotides not matched to a gene: 3. CDR3 amino acids: CSARRQGEQFF. The CDR3 coding sequence is TGCAGTGCTAGGCGACAGGGAGAGCAGTTCTTC.

A note on this clone: Other nucleotide sequences in the sample specify the same CDR3. CDR3 region: CASSEGGEGGQPQHF. The CDR3 coding sequence is TGCGCCAGCAGCGAAGGTGGGGAGGGGGGTCAGCCCCAGCATTTT. The rearrangement links TRBV5-1 to TRBJ1-5, with a weak D call TRBD1 (6 bases). Per the germline V gene, CDR1 is SGHRS and CDR2 is YFSETQ. V shed 4 bases and J shed 6 bases, with 17 bases lying between them. There are 15 residues in the CDR3.

This clone was seen just once. The rearrangement joins TRBV12-5 to TRBJ1-6; D may be TRBD1 (6 bases). The CDR3 has 13 residues. Trimming pared 6 bases from V and 14 bases from J, leaving 17 bases between. In germline, CDR1 is LGHNT, CDR2 FRNRAP. The CDR3 coding sequence is TGTGCTAGTGGCCCCGGTCAGGGGTTCACCCTCCACTTT. This encodes CASGPGQGFTLHF.

The genes are TRBV6-5 and TRBJ1-2, with 7 bases matching TRBD1. In germline, CDR1 is MNHEY, CDR2 SVGAGI. The CDR3 spans 14 residues. V shed 5 bases, J shed 5 bases, and the junction held 8 bases outside the gene matches. The CDR3 DNA is TGTGCCAGCAGTCCTAGACAGGGATCATATGGCTACACCTTC. Residues: CASSPRQGSYGYTF.

J is TRBJ2-7 and V is TRBV2, with 10 bases that match TRBD2. V dropped 4 bases and J dropped 3; count of bases not matched to a gene: 12. CDR1 and CDR2 (germline): SNHLY, FYNNEI. The CDR3 is 17 residues long. The CDR3 DNA reads TGTGCCAGCAGTGGACGGGAAATAGCGGGGGGACTCTACGAGCAGTACTTC. Protein product: CASSGREIAGGLYEQYF.

The chain uses TRBV27 and TRBJ2-5; D perhaps matches TRBD2 (6 bases). Trimming removed 6 bases at V and 2 bases at J, with 13 bases between. Per the germline V gene, CDR1 is MNHEY and CDR2 is SMNVEV (reference sequence). The CDR3 sequence is 14 residues long. This CDR3 is CASRPVGLQETQYF. The CDR3 bases are TGTGCCAGCAGACCGGTGGGACTTCAAGAGACCCAGTACTTC.

V is TRBV19 and J is TRBJ2-7, with D maybe TRBD2 (5 bases). V shed 11 bases and J shed 0 bases, with 23 bases lying between them. Germline values: CDR1 LNHDA, CDR2 SQIVND (reference sequence). The CDR3 runs to 16 residues. As DNA, the CDR3 is TGTGCCGCCTCCGCAAGGTCGACGGGAAGCTCCTACGAGCAGTACTTC. Amino acid sequence: CAASARSTGSSYEQYF.

This clone is a singleton in its sample. The chain combines TRBV6-5 with TRBJ1-5, with TRBD1 matching over 12 bases. From germline, CDR1 is MNHEY and CDR2 SVGAGI. The CDR3 is made up of 13 amino acids. After removal of 7 bases from V and 11 bases from J, the junction contained 6 bases not matched to a gene. The CDR3: CASTGDRGQAQHF. In nucleotides, the CDR3 is TGTGCCAGCACAGGGGACAGGGGGCAGGCCCAGCATTTT.

The chain combines TRBV19 with TRBJ1-2; 9 bases fit TRBD1. The junction had 9 bases not matched to a gene; V was cut back by 4 bases and J by 6 bases. The CDR3 covers 15 residues. Germline CDR1 LNHDA, CDR2 SQIVND (reference sequence). The CDR3 sequence is CASSNGQGRRDGYTF. CDR3 nucleotides: TGTGCCAGTAGTAATGGACAGGGGAGGAGAGATGGCTACACCTTC.

V usage is TRBV3-1 (or the pseudogene TRBV3-2) and J usage is TRBJ2-1; 9 nucleotides line up with TRBD2. The CDR3 is 17 amino acids. Per the germline V gene, CDR1 is LGHDT and CDR2 is YNNKEL (reference sequence). The ends lost 1 base at V and 3 bases at J; junction bases unmatched: 7. CDR3 residues: CASSQVQARGGYNEQFF. For the CDR3, the DNA is TGTGCCAGCAGCCAAGTGCAGGCGCGGGGGGGCTACAATGAGCAGTTCTTC.

This clone has only a few counts. This sequence joins TRBV1 and TRBJ2-3; the table's D call of TRBD1 was not tested on the DNA. TRBV1 is a pseudogene locus. CDR3 length equals 16 residues. CDR3 region: CTTTRLTGEGTDTQYF. The CDR3 DNA reads TGCACCACCACAAGGCTAACAGGGGAGGGCACAGATACGCAGTATTTT.

The V gene is TRBV5-4, the J gene TRBJ2-3; 10 positions agree with TRBD2. J gave up 3 bases and V 2 bases, and 3 bases lay outside the gene matches. The CDR3 is made up of 15 amino acids. CDR1 is SGHNT and CDR2 is YYREEE in the germline V gene (reference sequence). CDR3 nucleotide sequence: TGTGCCAGCAGCTTAAGCGGGGGGGCGACAGATACGCAGTATTTT. It is translated as CASSLSGGATDTQYF.

This clone was picked up a small number of times. The V gene is TRBV9, the J gene TRBJ2-5; 8 bases map to TRBD2. Germline CDR1 reads SGDLS; CDR2 reads YYNGEE. V lost 3 bases, J lost 5 bases, and 9 bases stayed unmatched. CDR3 size: 15 residues. This chain's CDR3 is CASSAKGGGLETQYF. DNA of the CDR3: TGTGCCAGCAGCGCCAAAGGCGGGGGGCTTGAGACCCAGTACTTC.